The 9 T cell receptor beta chains presented below share a single source sample, sequenced in a study of OX40 agonist ivuxolimab in advanced cancers. Profiled with immunoSEQ multiplex PCR; TCRdb holds only in-frame clones, not every one. This sample yields 82,000 or so clones, of which over 85% are seen a single time; 0.6% to 0.7% belongs to the top ten. Specimen: CD4+ or CD8+ T cells sorted from blood, collected in a trial of the OX40 agonist ivuxolimab. These receptors were obtained from an adult with an advanced solid tumor such as melanoma, head and neck, liver or kidney cancer.

The chain employs TRBV5-1 and TRBJ2-2; TRBD1 agrees at 10 bases. Germline CDR1 and CDR2: SGHRS and YFSETQ. The J segment lost 7 bases and the V segment lost 3 bases, leaving 6 bases of the junction unmatched. CDR3 length: 15 residues. The CDR3 region is CASSSGTGVGGELFF. For the CDR3, the DNA is TGCGCCAGCAGCTCCGGGACAGGGGTAGGCGGGGAGCTGTTTTTT. Filled out from reference TRBV5-1 and TRBJ2-2, the complete variable domain reads KAGVTQTPRYLIKTRGQQVTLSCSPISGHRSVSWYQQTPGQGLQFLFEYFSETQRNKGNFPGRFSGRQFSNSRSEMNVSTLELGDSALYLCASSSGTGVGGELFFGEGSRLTVL.

This rearrangement joins TRBV15 to TRBJ1-1, with D possibly being TRBD1 (5 bases). V gave up 0 bases and J gave up 5 bases, with 13 bases separating them. The CDR3 has 15 amino acids. CDR1 is LNHNV, CDR2 YYDKDF, per germline (reference sequence). The CDR3: CATSRDFVRGTEAFF. In DNA form, the CDR3 reads TGTGCCACCAGCAGAGATTTTGTTCGGGGGACTGAAGCTTTCTTT.

This chain uses TRBV30 with TRBJ1-3; D not resolved. This CDR3 has 14 residues. Germline V gene lookup returns CDR1 GTSNPN and CDR2 SVGIG (reference sequence). Trimming removed 1 base at V and 3 bases at J, with 10 bases between. CDR3 in amino acids: CAWSAVAGGNTIYF. The CDR3 nucleotides are TGTGCCTGGAGTGCAGTCGCCGGTGGAAACACCATATATTTT. Variable domain in full (rest from reference TRBV30 and TRBJ1-3): SQTIHQWPATLVQPVGSPLSLECTVEGTSNPNLYWYRQAAGRGLQLLFYSVGIGQISSEVPQNLSASRPQDRQFILSSKKLLLSDSGFYLCAWSAVAGGNTIYFGEGSWLTVV.

J is TRBJ2-1 and V is TRBV27; D possibly corresponds to TRBD1 (6 bases). The CDR3 has 16 residues. Germline loops: CDR1 MNHEY, CDR2 SMNVEV (reference sequence). Trimming removed 1 base at V and 7 bases at J, with 17 bases between. The chain's CDR3 is CASSLLQGPGINEQFF. The CDR3 region has the DNA TGTGCCAGCAGTTTATTGCAGGGGCCCGGGATTAATGAGCAGTTCTTC.

This chain uses TRBV5-8 with TRBJ2-1; 9 bases are a match to TRBD1. The CDR3 totals 14 residues. Germline CDR1 is SGHTS and CDR2 is YDEGEE. The V and J ends lost 0 bases and 8 bases, in that order; junction bases with no gene match: 3. The CDR3 sequence: CASSLGQGGDEQFF. The CDR3 DNA sequence: TGTGCCAGCAGCTTGGGACAGGGGGGCGATGAGCAGTTCTTC.

V and J are TRBV11-2 and TRBJ2-1, with a weak D call TRBD1 (6 bases). Looked up from germline, CDR1 is SGHAT and CDR2 is FQNNGV. This CDR3 region has 15 residues. Trimming removed 0 bases from V and 4 bases from J, with 10 bases in between. DNA of the CDR3: TGTGCCAGCAGCTTAGATAGGGGGAAATACAATGAGCAGTTCTTC. This encodes CASSLDRGKYNEQFF.

A word on this clone: At one end, the junction sequence differs from germline, possibly due to a read error. The chain links TRBV9 to TRBJ2-3; 9 positions match TRBD1. The CDR3 loop spans 14 amino acids. CDR1 is SGDLS, CDR2 YYNGEE, per germline. The chain's CDR3 is CASSTAWGGQGVSF. CDR3 in DNA: TGTGCCAGCAGCACCGCCTGGGGGGGACAGGGAGTGTCTTTT. The whole variable domain, filled in from reference TRBV9 and TRBJ2-3, reads DSGVTQTPKHLITATGQRVTLRCSPRSGDLSVYWYQQSLDQGLQFLIQYYNGEERAKGNILERFSAQQFPDLHSELNLSSLELGDSALYFCASSTAWGGQGVSFGPGTRLTVL.

The V gene is TRBV7-9, the J gene TRBJ1-2, with TRBD1 matching over 8 bases. The germline CDR1 and CDR2 sequences are SEHNR and FQNEAQ (reference sequence). Losses at the gene ends were 5 bases for V and 4 bases for J; bases not matched to a gene: 9. The CDR3 covers 15 residues. This CDR3 reads CASSRSTGAGYGYTF. The CDR3 DNA follows: TGTGCCAGCAGCCGGTCGACAGGGGCAGGCTATGGCTACACCTTC.

This clone was seen once. This chain joins TRBV19 and TRBJ2-7, with 8 bases identical to TRBD2. The CDR3 is 14 residues long. The germline V gene has CDR1 LNHDA and CDR2 SQIVND (reference sequence). With V trimmed by 2 bases and J by 6 bases, 6 bases remained unmatched. This chain's CDR3 is CASSIRGLAGEQYF. The CDR3 nucleotides are TGTGCCAGTAGTATACGAGGACTAGCTGGCGAGCAGTACTTC.